One TCR beta chain is described in this entry. Its antigen is unknown. The sample originates from a study of T-cell reconstitution after alpha-beta-depleted transplantation in children. For TCRbeta, the library was prepared with unique molecular identifiers. TCRdb re-derived calls from the PCR reads in MiXCR, one entry per CDR3 protein. The sample gives approximately 1,000,000 distinct CDR3 sequences, roughly 29% of which show up once; about 28% is in the top ten. CDR3 length equals 14 residues. Trimming took off 7 bases at V and 4 bases at J, with 15 bases between the two ends. General study findings and limits: TCRbeta diversity was high at day 60 in some patients (a result of surviving recipient T cells and thymic progenitors). Newly generated T cells supplied most T-cell counts and diversity one year post-transplant. Several hundred expanded graft clones reportedly supplied alpha-beta T cells about two months after transplant.

This receptor was obtained from a boy in the first two years of life who had a stem cell transplant for SCID, so the T cells may come from the graft donor. The chain couples TRBV12-3 or TRBV12-4 to TRBJ2-3; D unresolved. This specimen was PBMCs, mostly from graft donor cells, taken 360 days after TCRalphabeta/CD19-depleted stem cell transplant. CDR3 coding DNA: TGTGCCAGCACCCCTACCCTGACCGCAGATACGCAGTATTTT. Its translation is CASTPTLTADTQYF.